This T cell receptor beta chain comes out of a study of T cell responses to AZD1222 COVID-19 vaccine. The table came from immunoSEQ multiplex PCR; TCRdb's copy has only in-frame clones and leaves some out. The table lists 180,000 or so clones, about 90% of them singletons. Looked up from germline, CDR1 is MNHEY and CDR2 is SVGEGT. The CDR3 is 14 amino acids. Trimming took 3 bases from V and 6 from J, leaving 9 bases between them. V and J are TRBV6-2 or TRBV6-3 and TRBJ1-6, with D hard to call. The source of this sequence is an adult who received the MenACWY meningococcal vaccine as a control. Source: peripheral blood, taken 28 days after the second dose of the MenACWY control vaccine. CDR3 sequence reads: CASSYWRVNSPLHF. The DNA of the CDR3 is TGTGCCAGCAGTTATTGGAGGGTTAATTCACCCCTCCACTTT.